The 31 T cell receptor beta chains in this list originate from one sample, sequenced in a study of blood T cell repertoires in COVID-19. Measured with immunoSEQ multiplex PCR; TCRdb has only the in-frame clones, and not every one. The sample records about 420,000 clones, about 90% being singletons. The sample comprised peripheral blood. These receptors were obtained from a man between 18 and 29 years old with COVID-19, enrolled during active disease.

V gene TRBV21-1 combines with J gene TRBJ1-2; TRBD1 is the table's D call, not checked against the DNA. TRBV21-1 is a listed pseudogene. The CDR3 covers 14 residues. The CDR3 is CASSKPGQGIGYTF. The CDR3 nucleotides read TGTGCCAGCAGCAAACCAGGACAGGGGATAGGCTACACCTTC.

The V call is TRBV7-8, the J call TRBJ2-1, with a weak D call TRBD2 (5 bases). V lost 7 bases and J 7 bases, leaving 23 bases between the germline ends. The CDR3 runs to 16 residues. Looked up from germline, CDR1 is SGHVS and CDR2 is FQNEAQ. The CDR3 DNA is TGTGCCAGCACTCTCTTCTGGTCCGGGGTGCGGAATGAGCAGTTCTTC. The encoded protein is CASTLFWSGVRNEQFF.

The chain combines TRBV7-9 with TRBJ1-5; the D is unclear. Per germline, CDR1 SEHNR and CDR2 FQNEAQ (reference sequence). Trimming left V 5 bases short and J 3 bases short, with 5 bases between. The CDR3 length is 12 residues. The CDR3 sequence: CASSPLNQPQHF. Written as DNA, the CDR3 is TGTGCCAGCAGCCCCCTCAATCAGCCCCAGCATTTT. Combining the CDR3 with reference TRBV7-9 and TRBJ1-5 gives the whole variable domain DTGVSQNPRHKITKRGQNVTFRCDPISEHNRLYWYRQTLGQGPEFLTYFQNEAQLEKSRLLSDRFSAERPKGSFSTLEIQRTEQGDSAMYLCASSPLNQPQHFGDGTRLSIL.

The V gene is TRBV27, the J gene TRBJ2-1; 7 positions match TRBD2. This CDR3 is built from 15 residues. The V gene end was trimmed by 3 bases and the J gene end by 8 bases; junction bases not matched to a gene: 10. Germline assignment: CDR1 MNHEY and CDR2 SMNVEV (reference sequence). The CDR3 DNA reads TGTGCCAGCAGTTTGGTGCGGGAGTCTGTCGATGAGCAGTTCTTC. Its translation is CASSLVRESVDEQFF.

The gene calls are TRBV13 and TRBJ2-3, with 9 positions matching TRBD1. Germline V gene sequence: CDR1 PRHDT, CDR2 FYEKMQ (reference sequence). The CDR3 loop spans 15 amino acids. Trimming took 3 bases from V and 8 from J; bases not matched to a gene: 9. CDR3 coding DNA: TGTGCCAGCAGCTTCGAACAGGGGGCGGCGGGTACGCAGTATTTT. The encoded protein is CASSFEQGAAGTQYF.

This clone was detected only once. The chain recombines TRBV5-4 with TRBJ2-1; D might be TRBD2 (5 bases). V lost 1 base, J lost 8 bases, and 7 bases lay in between. This CDR3 region has 12 residues. The germline gives CDR1 SGHNT, CDR2 YYREEE (reference sequence). The CDR3 loop reads CASSLSGYEQFF. CDR3 coding DNA: TGTGCCAGCAGCTTGAGCGGTTATGAGCAGTTCTTC.

This sequence joins TRBV10-3 and TRBJ1-2, with D unresolved. Germline CDR1 ENHRY, CDR2 SYGVKD. The CDR3 length is 13 residues. The V gene lost 10 bases and the J gene lost 3 bases, with 15 bases spanning the gap. CDR3 loop: CATSSPGHYGYTF. DNA for the CDR3: TGTGCCACCTCGTCCCCGGGTCACTATGGCTACACCTTC.

J is TRBJ1-6 and V is TRBV7-2; unclear D gene. The CDR3 consists of 17 residues. V gave up 4 bases and J gave up 0 bases, with 13 bases separating them. Germline CDR1 SGHTA, CDR2 FQGNSA. CDR3: CASSSIALSSYNSPLHF. The CDR3, as DNA: TGTGCCAGCAGCTCCATCGCTCTAAGCTCCTATAATTCACCCCTCCACTTT.

The J gene is TRBJ2-3, the V gene TRBV9; 10 nucleotides line up with TRBD2. The germline CDR1 and CDR2 sequences are SGDLS and YYNGEE. V lost 3 bases and J lost 1; bases outside the gene matches: 2. This CDR3 is built from 15 residues. The DNA of the CDR3 is TGTGCCAGCAGCGCCACTAGCGGGGGCACAGATACGCAGTATTTT. It specifies CASSATSGGTDTQYF.

The chain links TRBV5-4 to TRBJ1-6; possibly TRBD1 for D (6 bases). V was shortened by 4 bases and J by 11 bases, with 16 bases between the two germline ends. CDR3 length equals 14 residues. The germline V gene encodes CDR1 SGHNT and CDR2 YYREEE (reference sequence). CDR3 amino acids: CASSLGGASTPLHF. The CDR3 DNA sequence: TGTGCCAGCAGCCTCGGGGGGGCCTCGACACCCCTCCACTTT.

The chain carries TRBV7-9 and TRBJ2-1; D gene unclear. The CDR3 contains 13 residues. Germline CDR1 reads SEHNR; CDR2 reads FQNEAQ (reference sequence). The V and J ends lost 1 base and 6 bases respectively, with 7 bases between them. The CDR3 DNA sequence: TGTGCCAGCAGCTTAGTCGGAGTCAATGAGCAGTTCTTC. Translated: CASSLVGVNEQFF.

The chain links TRBV11-2 to TRBJ2-7, with 10 positions matching TRBD1. Germline V gives CDR1 SGHAT, CDR2 FQNNGV. The CDR3 loop spans 16 amino acids. With 0 bases clipped from V and 7 bases from J, the junction kept 9 bases outside the gene matches. The CDR3 here is CASSLDHGQGVGEQYF. The CDR3 DNA reads as TGTGCCAGCAGCTTAGATCATGGACAGGGGGTGGGGGAGCAGTACTTC.

The genes are TRBV7-6 and TRBJ2-1; possible D gene TRBD1, 6 bases. This CDR3 is 13 amino acids long. Germline values: CDR1 SGHVS, CDR2 FNYEAQ. The ends were cut back, 3 bases at V and 5 bases at J, with 8 bases in the middle. In DNA, the CDR3 is TGTGCCAGCAGCTTCGGACAGAACAATGAGCAGTTCTTC. This sequence encodes CASSFGQNNEQFF.

The chain has TRBV27 and TRBJ2-5, with 11 bases identical to TRBD2. The CDR3 has 15 amino acids. The trim removed 5 bases at V and 4 bases at J, leaving 6 bases unmatched. Per germline, CDR1 MNHEY and CDR2 SMNVEV (reference sequence). The CDR3 DNA reads as TGTGCCAGCAGTCTCCCAACTAGCGGGAGAGAGACCCAGTACTTC. This codes for CASSLPTSGRETQYF.

The gene calls are TRBV3-1 (or the pseudogene TRBV3-2) and TRBJ2-1; D unresolved. Trimming cost V 0 bases and J 9 bases, with 9 bases left between them. This CDR3 contains 13 residues. Germline CDR1 LGHDT, CDR2 YNNKEL (reference sequence). DNA for the CDR3: TGTGCCAGCAGCCAAGAATTAGCTAGTGAGCAGTTCTTC. Translation gives CASSQELASEQFF.

V and J are TRBV14 and TRBJ1-2, with TRBD1 as a possible D gene (6 bases). The germline gives CDR1 SGHDN, CDR2 FVKESK. This CDR3 contains 14 residues. V shed 1 base and J shed 7 bases, with 13 bases lying between them. The CDR3 spells CASSQASGVPGYTF. The DNA for the CDR3 is TGTGCCAGCAGCCAAGCTTCAGGGGTTCCTGGCTACACCTTC. Full variable domain (rest looked up from reference TRBV14 and TRBJ1-2): EAGVTQFPSHSVIEKGQTVTLRCDPISGHDNLYWYRRVMGKEIKFLLHFVKESKQDESGMPNNRFLAERTGGTYSTLKVQPAELEDSGVYFCASSQASGVPGYTFGSGTRLTVV.

The chain couples TRBV6-4 to TRBJ1-2; D not certain. CDR1 is MRHNA, CDR2 SNTAGT, per germline. Trimming removed 1 base at V and 8 bases at J, with 8 bases between. The CDR3 extends over 12 amino acids. The CDR3 sequence is CASSDFYRGYTF. The CDR3 DNA is TGTGCCAGCAGTGACTTTTACAGAGGCTACACCTTC.

The chain links TRBV6-5 to TRBJ1-3; TRBD1 might be the D (6 bases). CDR3 length equals 16 residues. V was pared by 0 bases and J by 2 bases, with 11 bases between. Germline V gene data show CDR1 as MNHEY and CDR2 as SVGAGI. This CDR3 reads CASSYSAGVTGNTIYF. The CDR3 DNA reads as TGTGCCAGCAGTTACTCGGCAGGGGTAACTGGAAACACCATATATTTT.

This clone was recorded once. The rearrangement uses TRBV5-1 and TRBJ2-3; TRBD2 might be the D (5 bases). Per germline, CDR1 SGHRS and CDR2 YFSETQ. The CDR3 length is 15 residues. Trimming removed 5 bases at V and 0 bases at J, with 13 bases between. The CDR3 region is CASRARATSTDTQYF. CDR3 nucleotide sequence: TGCGCCAGCAGGGCGCGGGCCACTAGCACAGATACGCAGTATTTT.

This chain joins TRBV19 and TRBJ2-3; D is undetermined. CDR1 and CDR2 from the germline V gene are LNHDA and SQIVND (reference sequence). The CDR3 contains 14 residues. V was cut by 3 bases and J by 2 bases, with 9 bases left in between. The CDR3 DNA follows: TGTGCCAGTAGTATGGTCAGAACCACAGATACGCAGTATTTT. Protein: CASSMVRTTDTQYF.

V usage is TRBV18 and J usage is TRBJ2-2; tentatively, D is TRBD1 (6 bases). This CDR3 spans 14 amino acids. Germline loops: CDR1 KGHSH, CDR2 LQKENI. Trimming pared 6 bases from V and 4 bases from J, leaving 12 bases between. In DNA form, the CDR3 reads TGTGCCAGCTCGGACAGCCTGTCCACCGGGGAGCTGTTTTTT. This codes for CASSDSLSTGELFF.

The rearrangement joins TRBV30 to TRBJ1-5; TRBD1 might be the D (5 bases). Germline CDR1 reads GTSNPN; CDR2 reads SVGIG (reference sequence). CDR3 size: 14 residues. The V gene lost 0 bases and the J gene lost 2 bases, with 8 bases spanning the gap. CDR3 sequence reads: CAWSVARGNQPQHF. CDR3 DNA: TGTGCCTGGAGTGTGGCCAGGGGCAATCAGCCCCAGCATTTT.

The J gene is TRBJ1-4, the V gene TRBV5-1; D possibly corresponds to TRBD1 (6 bases). Germline V lookup: CDR1 SGHRS, CDR2 YFSETQ. Trimming left V 0 bases short and J 7 bases short, with 13 bases between. There are 15 residues in the CDR3. CDR3 coding DNA: TGCGCCAGCAGCTTGGGGATGGGGGCTGTTGAAAAACTGTTTTTT. The encoded protein is CASSLGMGAVEKLFF.

The chain joins TRBV25-1 to TRBJ2-1; 7 nucleotides match TRBD2. The germline CDR1 and CDR2 sequences are MGHDK and SYGVNS. The CDR3 sequence is 16 residues long. V was clipped by 3 bases and J by 0 bases; unmatched bases: 5. The CDR3 sequence is CASSDPSGVSYNEQFF. In DNA form, the CDR3 reads TGTGCCAGCAGTGATCCTAGCGGAGTCTCCTACAATGAGCAGTTCTTC.

J is TRBJ1-1 and V is TRBV11-3; D unresolved. CDR3 length equals 13 residues. Looked up from germline, CDR1 is SGHNT and CDR2 is YENEEA. V lost 5 bases and J lost 4, with 11 bases in between. Here the CDR3 DNA reads TGTGCCAGCAGCCACGGTAGTGGCACTGAAGCTTTCTTT. Translating gives CASSHGSGTEAFF. Full variable domain (outside the CDR3, taken from reference TRBV11-3 and TRBJ1-1): EAGVVQSPRYKIIEKKQPVAFWCNPISGHNTLYWYLQNLGQGPELLIRYENEEAVDDSQLPKDRFSAERLKGVDSTLKIQPAELGDSAVYLCASSHGSGTEAFFGQGTRLTVV.

This clone occurred once. The rearrangement uses TRBV23-1 and TRBJ2-5; tentatively, D is TRBD1 (6 bases). TRBV23-1 is an ORF for which the function is uncertain. CDR3 length equals 16 residues. V dropped 3 bases and J dropped 2 bases, with 16 bases sitting between them. The CDR3 loop reads CASSHPTGPEQETQYF. DNA for the CDR3: TGCGCCAGCAGTCACCCAACAGGGCCCGAACAAGAGACCCAGTACTTC.

This clone occurred once. The chain links TRBV15 to TRBJ2-7; D is ambiguous. V shed 0 bases and J shed 4 bases, with 7 bases lying between them. CDR1 is LNHNV and CDR2 is YYDKDF in the germline V gene (reference sequence). CDR3 length equals 13 residues. The CDR3 sequence: CATSRDLRYEQYF. The CDR3 nucleotides are TGTGCCACCAGCAGAGATTTGCGATACGAGCAGTACTTC.

The rearrangement joins TRBV29-1 to TRBJ1-2, with 7 bases lining up with TRBD1. V lost 7 bases and J lost 0; bases outside the gene matches: 5. The CDR3 has 13 amino acids. Germline V lookup: CDR1 SQVTM, CDR2 ANQGSEA. The CDR3 reads CSALDRTNYGYTF. Written as DNA, the CDR3 is TGCAGCGCCCTGGACAGGACTAACTATGGCTACACCTTC.

The V gene is TRBV6-6, the J gene TRBJ1-1, with 7 bases lining up with TRBD1. Germline values: CDR1 MNHNY, CDR2 SVGAGI (reference sequence). This CDR3 is built from 11 residues. The ends lost 6 bases at V and 8 bases at J; junction bases unmatched: 3. The chain's CDR3 is CASSQTGEAFF. DNA for the CDR3: TGTGCCAGCAGCCAGACAGGGGAAGCTTTCTTT.

The chain links TRBV14 to TRBJ2-1; 7 nucleotides agree with TRBD1. The CDR3 spans 15 residues. Germline V lookup: CDR1 SGHDN, CDR2 FVKESK. V gave up 4 bases and J gave up 1 base; unmatched junction bases: 4. The CDR3: CASSPYRGSYNEQFF. DNA for the CDR3: TGTGCCAGCAGCCCATACAGGGGTTCCTACAATGAGCAGTTCTTC.

This clone was recorded a few times. This chain joins TRBV2 and TRBJ2-7; TRBD1 matches 8 bases. The CDR3 loop spans 13 amino acids. The ends lost 5 bases at V and 5 bases at J; junction bases unmatched: 5. Germline CDR1 is SNHLY and CDR2 is FYNNEI. The CDR3 is CASSPNRGDEQYF. For the CDR3, the DNA is TGTGCCAGCAGTCCTAACAGGGGGGACGAGCAGTACTTC.